The rows below give T cell receptor beta chains drawn from one sample of a study of low-dose radiotherapy and immunotherapy resistance in tumors. Each CDR3 protein is one row after TCRdb ran MiXCR on the reads. The data show tens of thousands of distinct CDR3 sequences, roughly 20% seen once. The sample in question was PBMCs, obtained after low-dose radiotherapy plus immunotherapy. The source is a female donor with ovarian cancer. The CDR3 runs from the conserved cysteine through the conserved F or W. A D gene is named only where the DNA matches it firmly. A clone size is listed for some rows: how often the clone was seen (once, few, many), or a class if it is expanded.

many NA TRBJ1-5 TRBV20-1 CSATEGLQPQHF TGCAGTGCTACCGAGGGGCTGCAGCCCCAGCATTTT
many NA TRBJ1-4 TRBV5-5 CASSPSHFEKLFF TGTGCCAGCAGCCCCTCTCATTTCGAAAAACTGTTTTTT
many NA TRBJ2-5 TRBV29-1 CSAAWTIGETQYF TGCAGCGCCGCATGGACCATTGGAGAGACCCAGTACTTC
many TRBD2 TRBJ2-6 TRBV6-2/TRBV6-3 CASRELAGFSGANVLTF TGTGCCAGCAGAGAACTAGCGGGGTTCTCTGGGGCCAACGTCCTGACTTTC
NA NA TRBJ1-2 TRBV30 CAWSNRVRGYTF TGTGCCTGGAGCAACAGGGTCCGCGGCTACACCTTC
many TRBD2 TRBJ2-5 TRBV7-2 CASSLTGTSGNGGQYF TGTGCCAGCAGCCTAACCGGGACTAGCGGAAATGGTGGCCAGTACTTC
many NA TRBJ1-1 TRBV5-3 CASSPQGTEAFF TGTGCCAGCAGCCCCCAGGGAACTGAAGCTTTCTTT
NA NA TRBJ2-6 TRBV5-1 CASSLVGSGANVLTF TGCGCCAGCAGCTTGGTGGGCTCTGGGGCCAACGTCCTGACTTTC
many NA TRBJ1-1 TRBV29-1 CSVEKSGIEAFF TGCAGCGTTGAAAAATCGGGAATTGAAGCTTTCTTT
many TRBD2 TRBJ2-3 TRBV4-2 CASSHVSGASTDTQYF TGTGCCAGCAGCCATGTTAGCGGGGCTAGCACAGATACGCAGTATTTT
many TRBD1 TRBJ2-1 TRBV7-2 CASSPDRVNKFF TGTGCCAGCAGCCCGGACAGGGTCAATAAGTTCTTC
many NA TRBJ1-5 TRBV7-2 CASILPGPLRGRSQPQHF TGTGCCAGCATCTTACCTGGACCCCTCCGGGGGCGGAGTCAGCCCCAGCATTTT
many TRBD2 TRBJ2-7 TRBV20-1 CSARGGGSGRGAYEQYF TGCAGTGCTAGAGGGGGGGGTAGCGGCCGTGGGGCGTACGAGCAGTACTTC
many TRBD1 TRBJ1-4 TRBV7-8 CASSRPGQGLEKLFF TGTGCCAGCAGCCGGCCCGGACAGGGCCTTGAAAAACTGTTTTTT
many NA TRBJ2-1 TRBV20-1 CSAGSAYNEQFF TGCAGTGCTGGAAGCGCTTACAATGAGCAGTTCTTC